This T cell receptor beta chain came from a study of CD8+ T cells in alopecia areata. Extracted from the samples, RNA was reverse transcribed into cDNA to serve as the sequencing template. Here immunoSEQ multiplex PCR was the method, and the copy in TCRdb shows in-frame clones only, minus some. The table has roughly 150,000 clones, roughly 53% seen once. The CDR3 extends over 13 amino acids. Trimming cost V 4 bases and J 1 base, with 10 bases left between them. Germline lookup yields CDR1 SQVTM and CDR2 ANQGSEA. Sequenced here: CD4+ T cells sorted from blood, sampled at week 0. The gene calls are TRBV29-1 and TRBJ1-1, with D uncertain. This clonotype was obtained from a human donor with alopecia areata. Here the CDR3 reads CSVVQVENTEAFF. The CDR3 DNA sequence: TGCAGCGTTGTTCAGGTAGAGAACACTGAAGCTTTCTTT. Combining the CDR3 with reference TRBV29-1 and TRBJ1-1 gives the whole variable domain SAVISQKPSRDICQRGTSLTIQCQVDSQVTMMFWYRQQPGQSLTLIATANQGSEATYESGFVIDKFPISRPNLTFSTLTVSNMSPEDSSIYLCSVVQVENTEAFFGQGTRLTVV.